A single sample is the source of the 13 T cell receptor beta chains below, sequenced in a study of cytomegalovirus exposure and HLA in healthy donors (dated by TCRdb to the late 2010s). The library was prepared using the immunoSEQ multiplex PCR assay. For the multiplex PCR, a mixture combining 60 forward primers for TCR Vbeta segments and 13 reverse primers for TCR Jbeta segments was used. TCRdb provides this immuneACCESS table in a form limited to in-frame rearrangements. Some clones are lacking; in checked studies, under half of them reflect an unresolved V gene, and why the rest are absent is not known. This sample comprises some 150,000 clones, approximately 80% of them detected only once. About 4% of the sample rests with the top ten. The sequenced sample was PBMCs. The receptors here all came from a woman in her thirties or forties in good health and CMV-seronegative.

J is TRBJ1-6 and V is TRBV6-1; D unresolved. This CDR3 has 15 residues. V gave up 3 bases and J gave up 0 bases, with 6 bases separating them. Germline loops: CDR1 MNHNS, CDR2 SASEGT. DNA for the CDR3: TGTGCCAGCAGTGAGCGGGCCTCCTATAATTCACCCCTCCACTTT. Protein sequence: CASSERASYNSPLHF.

Only a few counts were recorded for this clone. V is TRBV11-3 and J is TRBJ2-7; D possibly corresponds to TRBD2 (6 bases). This CDR3 contains 15 residues. Germline values: CDR1 SGHNT, CDR2 YENEEA. Trimming removed 5 bases at V and 9 bases at J, with 23 bases between. CDR3 in amino acids: CASSIRRGLHGVQYF. CDR3 in DNA: TGTGCCAGCAGCATTAGGAGGGGCCTCCACGGGGTGCAGTACTTC.

Here the CDR3 reads CASSWGTGQNTEAFF. In nucleotides, the CDR3 is TGTGCCAGCAGCTGGGGGACGGGACAGAACACTGAAGCTTTCTTT. This chain links TRBV7-2 with TRBJ1-1, with a tentative D call TRBD1 (6 bases). Trimming removed 4 bases from V and 1 base from J, with 13 bases in between. The CDR3 totals 15 residues. Per germline, CDR1 SGHTA and CDR2 FQGNSA.

The chain links TRBV11-3 to TRBJ1-1; D is uncertain. CDR1 and CDR2 (germline): SGHNT, YENEEA. The V gene lost 4 bases and the J gene lost 4 bases, with 10 bases spanning the gap. This CDR3 comprises 13 residues. This chain's CDR3 is CASSWIQSTEAFF. CDR3 nucleotides: TGTGCCAGCAGCTGGATACAGAGCACTGAAGCTTTCTTT.

This clone was seen only a few times. This chain uses TRBV6-1 with TRBJ2-7; 7 nucleotides agree with TRBD2. V gave up 0 bases and J gave up 5 bases; unmatched junction bases: 7. Germline CDR1 and CDR2: MNHNS and SASEGT. CDR3 length: 15 amino acids. CDR3 residues: CASSEALDRGDEQYF. CDR3 DNA sequence: TGTGCCAGCAGTGAAGCGCTCGACCGGGGGGACGAGCAGTACTTC.

This CDR3 is CASSPSGGGSEAFF. CDR3 sequence (DNA): TGTGCCAGCTCCCCTTCGGGTGGTGGGTCTGAAGCTTTCTTT. The J gene is TRBJ1-1, the V gene TRBV18; the D is unclear. The germline gives CDR1 KGHSH, CDR2 LQKENI. The V gene lost 6 bases and the J gene lost 6 bases, with 17 bases spanning the gap. The CDR3 totals 14 residues.

This clone occurred once. The rearrangement joins TRBV10-3 to TRBJ2-1; a possible D gene is TRBD1 (5 bases). V lost 4 bases and J 7 bases, leaving 17 bases between the germline ends. Germline values: CDR1 ENHRY, CDR2 SYGVKD. The CDR3 is made up of 15 amino acids. CDR3 loop: CAISGRRVVANEQFF. CDR3 DNA: TGTGCCATCAGTGGACGCAGGGTGGTAGCAAATGAGCAGTTCTTC.

This clone was seen more than once but under ten times. The rearrangement joins TRBV30 to TRBJ2-5, with D possibly being TRBD2 (6 bases). TRBJ2-7 matches the DNA end more closely, so the J call is doubtful. The CDR3 length is 11 residues. CDR1 is GTSNPN, CDR2 SVGIG, per germline (reference sequence). The CDR3 protein is CAWGRGYEQYF. The CDR3 DNA reads as TGTGCCTGGGGGCGGGGATACGAGCAGTACTTC.

The chain is built from TRBV10-1 and TRBJ2-7; no clear D gene. V lost 2 bases and J lost 0, with 5 bases in between. This CDR3 is built from 13 residues. CDR1 is WNHNN, CDR2 SYGVQD, per germline (reference sequence). For the CDR3, the DNA is TGCGCCAGCAGTGAGGTCAACTCCTACGAGCAGTACTTC. Translating it yields CASSEVNSYEQYF.

The rearrangement links TRBV7-9 to TRBJ2-7, with TRBD1 matching over 10 bases. The CDR3 is 14 residues long. Germline CDR1 and CDR2: SEHNR and FQNEAQ (reference sequence). J lost 3 bases, V lost 3 bases, and 2 bases had no gene match. The CDR3 region is CASSFRDRGYEQYF. The CDR3 nucleotides are TGTGCCAGCAGCTTCCGGGACAGGGGCTACGAGCAGTACTTC.

For this clone: Within the sample, other DNA sequences also encode this same CDR3. This rearrangement joins TRBV18 to TRBJ2-7; 11 bases map to TRBD1. Germline CDR1 KGHSH, CDR2 LQKENI. J gave up 0 bases and V 6 bases, and 4 bases lay outside the gene matches. This CDR3 has 15 amino acids. The CDR3 sequence: CASSPGTGGSYEQYF. The CDR3 nucleotides read TGTGCCAGCTCCCCCGGGACAGGGGGCTCCTACGAGCAGTACTTC.

This sequence joins TRBV2 and TRBJ2-7; D is possibly TRBD2 (6 bases). The CDR3 loop spans 15 amino acids. Germline loops: CDR1 SNHLY, CDR2 FYNNEI. V lost 7 bases, J lost 2 bases, and 18 bases lay in between. CDR3 bases: TGTGCCAGCAACTCCCGGGGGACGGTCACCTACGAGCAGTACTTC. Translation gives CASNSRGTVTYEQYF.

This clone was seen just once. V is TRBV5-5 and J is TRBJ1-2; the D is unclear. There are 12 residues in the CDR3. Germline loops: CDR1 SGHKS, CDR2 YYEKEE (reference sequence). The germline V and J ends were trimmed by 5 bases and 0 bases, with 5 bases remaining between them. CDR3 bases: TGTGCCAGCAGTGACACTAACTATGGCTACACCTTC. Amino acid sequence: CASSDTNYGYTF.